This passage covers 4 T cell receptor beta chains from one sample sequenced in a study of T cells after yellow fever vaccination. TCRdb processed the 5' RACE reads anew with MiXCR; each CDR3 protein has one entry. This sample has fewer than 650,000 distinct CDR3 sequences, with around a fifth found just once. The input for sequencing was PBMCs, taken 21 days after the first yellow fever vaccination. Every receptor here comes from a man aged 18 to 30 who received the YFV17D yellow fever vaccine.

This clonotype has a handful of counts. V is TRBV5-5 and J is TRBJ2-7; 7 nucleotides line up with TRBD1. The CDR3 consists of 14 residues. The ends lost 4 bases at V and 5 bases at J; junction bases unmatched: 9. Looked up from germline, CDR1 is SGHKS and CDR2 is YYEKEE (reference sequence). The CDR3 DNA sequence: TGTGCCAGCAGCGCCCCCCAGGGGGTCGACGAGCAGTACTTC. Protein: CASSAPQGVDEQYF.

In this sample, this clonotype turned up a few times. The chain has TRBV12-3 or TRBV12-4 and TRBJ2-2; the match to TRBD1 covers 8 bases. This CDR3 comprises 15 residues. The J segment lost 5 bases and the V segment lost 4 bases, leaving 6 bases of the junction unmatched. The CDR3, as DNA: TGTGCCAGCAGTTGGGACAGGCCGGGGACCGGGGAGCTGTTTTTT. Protein: CASSWDRPGTGELFF.

The chain has TRBV20-1 and TRBJ2-5; the match to TRBD2 covers 12 bases. Germline V gene lookup returns CDR1 DFQATT and CDR2 SNEGSKA (reference sequence). The V gene end was trimmed by 5 bases and the J gene end by 2 bases; junction bases not matched to a gene: 9. The CDR3 spans 16 residues. CDR3 sequence: CSAPDRGTSGQETQYF. CDR3 nucleotide sequence: TGCAGTGCTCCGGACAGGGGGACTAGCGGGCAAGAGACCCAGTACTTC.

The table lists this clonotype with a few counts. This chain uses TRBV20-1 with TRBJ1-1; D remains ambiguous. The CDR3 runs 13 residues. V lost 6 bases to trimming and J lost 2 bases, with 13 bases between them. CDR1 is DFQATT, CDR2 SNEGSKA, per germline (reference sequence). CDR3 sequence: CSAPVSVNTEAFF. For the CDR3, the DNA is TGCAGTGCACCGGTGTCGGTTAACACTGAAGCTTTCTTT.